These 32 T cell receptor beta chains were all obtained from the same sample, sequenced in a study of blood T cell repertoires in COVID-19. Here immunoSEQ multiplex PCR was the method, and the copy in TCRdb shows in-frame clones only, minus some. This sample has roughly 300,000 clones, with 80% to 90% found just once. Sequenced input: PBMCs or T cells enriched from blood (not recorded which). These receptors were taken from a man aged 30 to 45 who had recovered from COVID-19.

The rearrangement joins TRBV11-2 to TRBJ2-1; 11 positions agree with TRBD2. Germline V gene lookup returns CDR1 SGHAT and CDR2 FQNNGV. The CDR3 runs 15 residues. The V and J ends lost 6 bases and 5 bases, in that order; junction bases with no gene match: 6. CDR3 in DNA: TGTGCCAGCAGGACAATAGCGGGAGGGCACAATGAGCAGTTCTTC. Protein product: CASRTIAGGHNEQFF.

This chain joins TRBV5-1 and TRBJ2-3; 7 bases line up with TRBD1. Trimming removed 0 bases from V and 5 bases from J; junction bases left unmatched: 6. This CDR3 has 15 amino acids. Germline CDR1 is SGHRS and CDR2 is YFSETQ. The CDR3 loop reads CASSLAGRGLDTQYF. The CDR3 DNA reads TGCGCCAGCAGCTTGGCCGGCAGGGGGTTAGATACGCAGTATTTT.

The V gene is TRBV4-1, the J gene TRBJ1-2, with D unclear. V was cut by 0 bases and J by 5 bases, with 13 bases left in between. The CDR3 runs 15 residues. In germline, CDR1 is MGHRA, CDR2 YSYEKL. This CDR3 reads CASSQDSTDIYGYTF. The CDR3 nucleotides read TGCGCCAGCAGCCAAGACAGTACAGACATTTATGGCTACACCTTC.

A single count supports this clone. The chain couples TRBV13 to TRBJ1-4; D remains ambiguous. The CDR3 has 13 amino acids. V lost 7 bases to trimming and J lost 8 bases, with 14 bases between them. Germline loops: CDR1 PRHDT, CDR2 FYEKMQ (reference sequence). CDR3 sequence: CASTWSTQEKLFF. DNA for the CDR3: TGTGCCAGCACCTGGTCTACGCAAGAAAAACTGTTTTTT.

CDR3 DNA sequence: TGTGCCAGTAGTCCAACCGGGACAGGGTCCTACTATGGCTACACCTTC. It encodes CASSPTGTGSYYGYTF. This rearrangement joins TRBV19 to TRBJ1-2, with 9 bases identical to TRBD1. The CDR3 runs 16 residues. Looked up from germline, CDR1 is LNHDA and CDR2 is SQIVND (reference sequence). V trimming: 5 bases; J trimming: 3 bases; junction bases outside the gene matches: 10.

The gene calls are TRBV29-1 and TRBJ2-2, with 8 bases lining up with TRBD1. In germline, CDR1 is SQVTM, CDR2 ANQGSEA. V lost 7 bases and J lost 4; bases outside the gene matches: 11. CDR3 length: 15 residues. CDR3 region: CSAVKQGAGTGELFF. DNA of the CDR3: TGCAGCGCCGTGAAGCAGGGGGCGGGCACCGGGGAGCTGTTTTTT.

The J gene is TRBJ2-2, the V gene TRBV5-6, with 10 bases matching TRBD2. With V trimmed by 0 bases and J by 4 bases, 3 bases remained unmatched. The germline gives CDR1 SGHDT, CDR2 YYEEEE. This CDR3 comprises 16 residues. The CDR3: CASSLGSGRGTGELFF. The CDR3 bases are TGTGCCAGCAGCTTGGGCAGCGGGAGGGGCACCGGGGAGCTGTTTTTT.

This clone was counted a few times. J is TRBJ1-1 and V is TRBV7-9; D gene unclear. The CDR3 totals 13 residues. V lost 5 bases and J 0 bases, leaving 7 bases between the germline ends. Germline V gene lookup returns CDR1 SEHNR and CDR2 FQNEAQ (reference sequence). The CDR3 coding sequence is TGTGCCAGCAGCACTATGATGAACACTGAAGCTTTCTTT. It yields the protein CASSTMMNTEAFF.

The chain combines TRBV3-1 (or the pseudogene TRBV3-2) with TRBJ2-2; a possible D gene is TRBD2 (5 bases). Germline CDR1 LGHDT, CDR2 YNNKEL (reference sequence). V gave up 6 bases and J gave up 5 bases, with 13 bases separating them. The CDR3 runs to 14 residues. This CDR3 reads CASSPQPGTGELFF. The CDR3 nucleotides read TGTGCCAGCAGTCCGCAACCGGGGACCGGGGAGCTGTTTTTT.

The rearrangement uses TRBV5-1 and TRBJ2-1, with 8 bases identical to TRBD1. The CDR3 sequence is 16 residues long. The germline V gene has CDR1 SGHRS and CDR2 YFSETQ. The junction had 8 bases not matched to a gene; V was cut back by 1 base and J by 5 bases. CDR3 region: CASSLWTGNNHNEQFF. CDR3 sequence (DNA): TGCGCCAGCAGCTTGTGGACAGGGAATAACCACAATGAGCAGTTCTTC.

The chain recombines TRBV20-1 with TRBJ2-2, with 7 bases fitting TRBD2. V was clipped by 3 bases and J by 5 bases; unmatched bases: 9. This CDR3 is built from 15 residues. CDR1 is DFQATT and CDR2 is SNEGSKA in the germline V gene (reference sequence). CDR3 DNA: TGCAGTGCTAGTCTGCGCGACGGGAGGACCGGGGAGCTGTTTTTT. As protein: CSASLRDGRTGELFF.

This chain joins TRBV3-1 (or the pseudogene TRBV3-2) and TRBJ1-5, with 8 bases fitting TRBD1. V shed 3 bases, J shed 7 bases, and the junction held 5 bases outside the gene matches. CDR1 is LGHDT and CDR2 is YNNKEL in the germline V gene (reference sequence). The CDR3 extends over 14 amino acids. CDR3 region: CASSHGTGGQPQHF. CDR3 DNA sequence: TGTGCCAGCAGCCACGGGACAGGAGGGCAGCCCCAGCATTTT.

CDR3 coding DNA: TGTGCCAGCACCCTGGGGGCCAGGGGCGCCTTCTTCTCCTACGAGCAGTACTTC. Translated: CASTLGARGAFFSYEQYF. This chain connects TRBV11-2 to TRBJ2-7, with D possibly matching TRBD1 (6 bases). The ends were cut back, 7 bases at V and 0 bases at J, with 25 bases in the middle. The CDR3 covers 18 residues. Germline V gene data show CDR1 as SGHAT and CDR2 as FQNNGV.

The J gene is TRBJ1-1, the V gene TRBV6-4; 7 nucleotides match TRBD1. V trimming: 5 bases; J trimming: 5 bases; junction bases outside the gene matches: 11. Germline V CDR1 and CDR2: MRHNA, SNTAGT. CDR3 length: 15 residues. As DNA, the CDR3 is TGTGCCAGCAGTCAGGGGGGTGTTGGGACGACTGAAGCTTTCTTT. It translates to CASSQGGVGTTEAFF.

The chain combines TRBV18 with TRBJ2-1, with D possibly matching TRBD1 (6 bases). This CDR3 region has 17 residues. Trimming stripped 1 base from V and 0 bases from J, with 13 bases between. The germline gives CDR1 KGHSH, CDR2 LQKENI. Written as DNA, the CDR3 is TGTGCCAGCTCACCACAGCACAGGGCGAACTCCTACAATGAGCAGTTCTTC. Encoded protein: CASSPQHRANSYNEQFF.

The V call is TRBV2, the J call TRBJ1-3, with a tentative D call TRBD1 (5 bases). This CDR3 comprises 16 residues. CDR1 SNHLY and CDR2 FYNNEI come from the germline V gene. With 7 bases removed from V and 0 bases from J, the gap between germline ends came to 16 bases. The CDR3 region has the DNA TGTGCCAGCACGGGGCGGGGTCCTAGCTCTGGAAACACCATATATTTT. Protein product: CASTGRGPSSGNTIYF.

This chain connects TRBV6-1 to TRBJ2-5, with TRBD2 matching over 7 bases. This CDR3 spans 16 amino acids. Germline assignment: CDR1 MNHNS and CDR2 SASEGT. V lost 4 bases, J lost 1 base, and 9 bases stayed unmatched. CDR3 sequence (DNA): TGTGCCAGCAGTGTTGCCACCGGCGGGGGCCAAGAGACCCAGTACTTC. It codes for CASSVATGGGQETQYF.

The chain uses TRBV5-1 and TRBJ1-3; D remains unclear. CDR1 and CDR2 from the germline V gene are SGHRS and YFSETQ. Trimming shortened V by 0 bases and J by 0 bases, and 10 bases separated the two germline ends. The CDR3 covers 16 residues. For the CDR3, the DNA is TGCGCCAGCAGCTTGGGGGGAGTGAGCTCTGGAAACACCATATATTTT. It yields the protein CASSLGGVSSGNTIYF.

The chain combines TRBV3-1 (or the pseudogene TRBV3-2) with TRBJ1-2; D uncertain. The V end was cut by 4 bases, the J end by 0 bases, with 9 bases between. The CDR3 runs to 14 residues. Germline-derived CDR1 and CDR2 are LGHDT and YNNKEL (reference sequence). The CDR3 region is CASSRRVPNYGYTF. CDR3 bases: TGTGCCAGCAGCCGCCGGGTACCTAACTATGGCTACACCTTC.

The genes are TRBV5-1 and TRBJ2-3, with TRBD2 matching over 7 bases. The CDR3 totals 15 residues. With V trimmed by 1 base and J by 2 bases, 4 bases remained unmatched. The V gene's germline CDR1 is SGHRS and CDR2 YFSETQ. The CDR3 sequence is CASSLMGGSTDTQYF. The CDR3 DNA reads TGCGCCAGCAGCTTGATGGGGGGGTCCACAGATACGCAGTATTTT.

The rearrangement uses TRBV7-8 and TRBJ1-4, with TRBD1 matching over 7 bases. Germline CDR1 reads SGHVS; CDR2 reads FQNEAQ. This CDR3 comprises 15 residues. After removal of 3 bases from V and 5 bases from J, the junction contained 6 bases not matched to a gene. The CDR3 loop reads CASSFNRGKNEKLFF. As DNA, the CDR3 is TGTGCCAGCAGCTTTAACAGGGGAAAAAATGAAAAACTGTTTTTT. Drawing the rest from reference TRBV7-8 and TRBJ1-4, the complete variable domain is GAGVSQSPRYKVAKRGQDVALRCDPISGHVSLFWYQQALGQGPEFLTYFQNEAQLDKSGLPSDRFFAERPEGSVSTLKIQRTQQEDSAVYLCASSFNRGKNEKLFFGSGTQLSVL.

This clone has a single count. CDR3 protein: CASAPTGEQPQHF. CDR3 nucleotide sequence: TGTGCCAGCGCCCCGACAGGGGAACAGCCCCAGCATTTT. The chain carries TRBV7-9 and TRBJ1-5, with 8 positions matching TRBD1. The CDR3 totals 13 residues. V was clipped by 8 bases and J by 7 bases; unmatched bases: 7. Germline V gene lookup returns CDR1 SEHNR and CDR2 FQNEAQ (reference sequence).

The chain employs TRBV9 and TRBJ1-2; 8 bases line up with TRBD1. Per germline, CDR1 SGDLS and CDR2 YYNGEE. Unmatched junction bases numbered 10, after V lost 0 bases and J lost 3 bases. The CDR3 totals 17 residues. CDR3 in DNA: TGTGCCAGCAGCGTAGGGCCCCAGGGGGCCCTCGACTATGGCTACACCTTC. Translation gives CASSVGPQGALDYGYTF. The variable domain in full, with the rest retrieved from reference TRBV9 and TRBJ1-2, is DSGVTQTPKHLITATGQRVTLRCSPRSGDLSVYWYQQSLDQGLQFLIQYYNGEERAKGNILERFSAQQFPDLHSELNLSSLELGDSALYFCASSVGPQGALDYGYTFGSGTRLTVV.

CDR3 coding DNA: TGCGCCAGCAGCCAAGGACAGGGGCCTTATAATTCACCCCTCCACTTT. It is translated as CASSQGQGPYNSPLHF. The chain links TRBV4-1 to TRBJ1-6; 8 bases fit TRBD1. J lost 4 bases, V lost 1 base, and 3 bases had no gene match. The CDR3 is 16 residues long. Germline V gives CDR1 MGHRA, CDR2 YSYEKL.

The chain is built from TRBV29-1 and TRBJ2-3, with 9 bases fitting TRBD1. The CDR3 covers 15 residues. Germline CDR1 and CDR2: SQVTM and ANQGSEA. Unmatched junction bases numbered 7, after V lost 6 bases and J lost 0 bases. Here the CDR3 reads CSVTGTGLSTDTQYF. The CDR3 DNA follows: TGCAGCGTAACCGGGACAGGGCTTAGCACAGATACGCAGTATTTT.

This sequence joins TRBV6-4 and TRBJ2-3, with TRBD2 identical over 9 bases. The CDR3 runs 13 residues. Germline V CDR1 and CDR2: MRHNA, SNTAGT. V was pared by 5 bases and J by 6 bases, with 3 bases of the junction left unmatched. In DNA form, the CDR3 reads TGTGCCAGCAGTCGGACTAGCGCCGATACGCAGTATTTT. Encoded protein: CASSRTSADTQYF.

V gene TRBV28 combines with J gene TRBJ1-2; the match to TRBD1 covers 7 bases. Germline values: CDR1 MDHEN, CDR2 SYDVKM. V gave up 4 bases and J gave up 5 bases; unmatched junction bases: 13. The CDR3 runs 16 residues. CDR3 in amino acids: CASSSEGQPIKYGYTF. The CDR3 DNA sequence: TGTGCCAGCAGTTCTGAGGGACAGCCAATAAAGTATGGCTACACCTTC.

V usage is TRBV7-9 and J usage is TRBJ1-4; possibly TRBD1 for D (5 bases). In germline, CDR1 is SEHNR, CDR2 FQNEAQ (reference sequence). V was cut by 1 base and J by 6 bases, with 15 bases left in between. The CDR3 length is 16 residues. The DNA for the CDR3 is TGTGCCAGCAGCTTAGTCCAGGGCACGGTGGATGAAAAACTGTTTTTT. It specifies CASSLVQGTVDEKLFF.

This chain connects TRBV24-1 to TRBJ1-5, with 8 bases that match TRBD1. Unmatched junction bases numbered 5, after V lost 3 bases and J lost 2 bases. The CDR3 extends over 16 amino acids. Germline-derived CDR1 and CDR2 are KGHDR and SFDVKD. The CDR3 region is CATSDAAGGGNQPQHF. The CDR3 DNA reads as TGTGCCACCAGTGATGCAGCAGGGGGCGGCAATCAGCCCCAGCATTTT.

This chain joins TRBV28 and TRBJ1-5; D is possibly TRBD1 (5 bases). CDR1 and CDR2 (germline): MDHEN, SYDVKM. Trimming took off 4 bases at V and 1 base at J, with 14 bases between the two ends. The CDR3 covers 16 residues. DNA of the CDR3: TGTGCCAGCAGTTCGGGACTACTGGGGAGCAATCAGCCCCAGCATTTT. Translated: CASSSGLLGSNQPQHF.

This chain uses TRBV18 with TRBJ1-1; D is unclear. Germline CDR1 is KGHSH and CDR2 is LQKENI. The CDR3 spans 13 residues. V was pared by 2 bases and J by 1 base, with 5 bases between. CDR3 bases: TGTGCCAGCTCACCAAACAGGAACACTGAAGCTTTCTTT. Translating it yields CASSPNRNTEAFF.

This chain uses TRBV6-5 with TRBJ1-3; D is ambiguous. Germline lookup yields CDR1 MNHEY and CDR2 SVGAGI. V lost 7 bases and J lost 0, with 10 bases in between. The length of the CDR3 is 14 residues. The CDR3 spells CASTGGSSGNTIYF. The CDR3 nucleotides read TGTGCCAGCACCGGAGGGAGCTCTGGAAACACCATATATTTT.